This entry lists 11 T cell receptor beta chains sequenced from one sample in a study of post-analysis software for immune sequencing data. Their specific antigens are unknown. Study-wide points: Among 5 or 6 TRBV segments more frequent in patients than controls were TRBV5-6, TRBV5-1 and TRBV20-1.

The TCR beta cDNA libraries contained unique molecular identifiers. Using its own MiXCR run on the PCR reads, TCRdb lists one record per CDR3 protein. Among around 770,000 distinct CDR3 sequences listed, more than 45% were seen once. Sequenced: blood. The receptors shown here come from a girl between 10 and 17 years old with multiple sclerosis.

This chain connects TRBV30 to TRBJ2-7, with 8 nucleotides matching TRBD2. Per germline, CDR1 GTSNPN and CDR2 SVGIG (reference sequence). This CDR3 contains 13 residues. Trimming cost V 0 bases and J 6 bases; bases outside gene matches: 4. The CDR3 nucleotides read TGTGCCTGGAGTGTACCGGGAGGGTCCGAGCAGTACTTC. This gives the protein CAWSVPGGSEQYF.

This clonotype was detected only a few times. The junction and the germline gene differ at one end; a read error may be behind it. The chain uses TRBV7-9 and TRBJ2-5, with 9 bases that match TRBD2. This CDR3 has 16 amino acids. Germline V gene data show CDR1 as SEHNR and CDR2 as FQNEAQ (reference sequence). The CDR3 is CASSLALAGSQETQYF. The CDR3 DNA reads TGCGCCAGCAGCTTGGCCCTAGCGGGAAGCCAAGAGACCCAGTACTTC.

The rearrangement uses TRBV12-3 or TRBV12-4 and TRBJ1-5; D remains unclear. Trimming stripped 5 bases from V and 1 base from J, with 6 bases between. The CDR3 loop spans 13 amino acids. CDR3 sequence: CASSPKSNQPQHF. CDR3 nucleotide sequence: TGTGCCAGCAGTCCGAAGAGCAATCAGCCCCAGCATTTT.

V gene TRBV10-2 combines with J gene TRBJ2-7; 9 bases map to TRBD2. CDR3 size: 17 residues. In germline, CDR1 is WSHSY, CDR2 SAAADI. The ends lost 0 bases at V and 3 bases at J; junction bases unmatched: 9. The CDR3 sequence is CASSESAGGYIVYEQYF. The CDR3 DNA sequence: TGCGCCAGCAGTGAGTCTGCGGGAGGGTATATTGTCTACGAGCAGTACTTC.

The rearrangement uses TRBV5-1 and TRBJ2-1; the D is unclear. CDR1 and CDR2 from the germline V gene are SGHRS and YFSETQ. The CDR3 runs 16 residues. Trimming pared 0 bases from V and 2 bases from J, leaving 12 bases between. CDR3 in amino acids: CASSLAETLTYNEQFF. The CDR3 DNA sequence: TGCGCCAGCAGCTTGGCCGAGACCCTAACCTACAATGAGCAGTTCTTC.

The rearrangement uses TRBV6-1 and TRBJ2-7; either TRBD1 or TRBD2 may supply D (5 bases each). Germline V gene lookup returns CDR1 MNHNS and CDR2 SASEGT. The length of the CDR3 is 12 residues. Trimming stripped 11 bases from V and 2 bases from J, with 13 bases between. The CDR3, as DNA: TGTGCCGTACCGGGACGGCCCTACGAGCAGTACTTC. It codes for CAVPGRPYEQYF.

This chain connects TRBV20-1 to TRBJ2-1; TRBD2 agrees at 11 bases. This CDR3 region has 15 residues. Germline trimming cut 2 bases from V and 6 bases from J; bases unmatched to any gene: 6. Looked up from germline, CDR1 is DFQATT and CDR2 is SNEGSKA (reference sequence). DNA for the CDR3: TGCAGTGCTAGACTACTAGCGGGAGAGCCCAATGAGCAGTTCTTC. Translation: CSARLLAGEPNEQFF.

This clonotype occurred a few times. This chain joins TRBV7-2 and TRBJ2-1; no reliable D call. The CDR3 is 12 amino acids. Germline V lookup: CDR1 SGHTA, CDR2 FQGNSA. The germline V and J ends were trimmed by 2 bases and 12 bases, with 11 bases remaining between them. The CDR3 sequence is CASSLRAPAQFF. The CDR3 DNA sequence: TGTGCCAGCAGCTTAAGGGCCCCTGCGCAGTTCTTC.

V and J are TRBV10-3 and TRBJ1-2, with 7 positions matching TRBD1. This CDR3 has 14 amino acids. J was trimmed by 3 bases and V by 5 bases; bases with no gene match: 6. Germline loops: CDR1 ENHRY, CDR2 SYGVKD. The CDR3 coding sequence is TGTGCCATCAGTCCCGGGACAGAATACTATGGCTACACCTTC. Its protein product is CAISPGTEYYGYTF.

The genes are TRBV28 and TRBJ2-5, with a weak D call TRBD1 (5 bases). Germline lookup yields CDR1 MDHEN and CDR2 SYDVKM. V was pared by 4 bases and J by 9 bases, with 18 bases between. The CDR3 contains 14 residues. The CDR3 loop reads CASSSPRVHRAQYF. In DNA form, the CDR3 reads TGTGCCAGCAGTTCCCCCAGGGTACACCGGGCCCAGTACTTC.

This clonotype showed up just a few times. V is TRBV24-1 and J is TRBJ2-2; 11 nucleotides agree with TRBD2. This CDR3 has 16 amino acids. Germline V gives CDR1 KGHDR, CDR2 SFDVKD. The V gene end was trimmed by 3 bases and the J gene end by 7 bases; junction bases not matched to a gene: 6. The CDR3 loop is CATSDKLAGVFGELFF. CDR3 nucleotides: TGTGCCACCAGTGATAAACTAGCGGGAGTGTTCGGGGAGCTGTTTTTT.